The 22 T cell receptor beta chains below were found in one sample sequenced in a study of blood T cells in healthy people across ages. A second PCR of roughly 7 to 11 cycles used a sample-barcoded 5' primer and a J-beta primer mix. MiXCR, run by TCRdb on the 5' RACE reads, gives a single entry per CDR3 protein. The sample records some 1.5 million distinct CDR3 sequences, about 30% being singletons. The sample was blood. These receptors were obtained from a woman in her twenties or thirties in good health.

V and J are TRBV3-1 and TRBJ2-1; D gene unclear. Germline CDR1 reads LGHDT; CDR2 reads YNNKEL (reference sequence). The CDR3 totals 15 residues. Between the trimmed V and J ends, which lost 1 base and 6 bases, there was a span of 13 bases. The CDR3 here is CASSQGVGQPNEQFF. As DNA, the CDR3 is TGTGCCAGCAGCCAAGGCGTAGGGCAACCCAATGAGCAGTTCTTC.

The chain recombines TRBV19 with TRBJ2-7; no clear D gene. The V gene's germline CDR1 is LNHDA and CDR2 SQIVND (reference sequence). CDR3 length: 13 amino acids. Between the trimmed V and J ends, which lost 1 base and 5 bases, there was a span of 9 bases. For the CDR3, the DNA is TGTGCCAGTAGTATAGTTGGGGTGGACGAGCAGTACTTC. This encodes CASSIVGVDEQYF.

The chain employs TRBV10-2 and TRBJ2-7; TRBD1 aligns across 9 bases. The germline V gene has CDR1 WSHSY and CDR2 SAAADI. The CDR3 consists of 15 residues. After removal of 7 bases from V and 5 bases from J, the junction contained 12 bases not matched to a gene. CDR3 in DNA: TGCGCCAGCATCGTCGGAACAGGGGGCCGCAACGAGCAGTACTTC. This gives the protein CASIVGTGGRNEQYF.

This clonotype was counted a few times. V is TRBV5-6 and J is TRBJ2-7; D is perhaps TRBD1 (5 bases). The germline V and J ends were trimmed by 4 bases and 1 base, with 15 bases remaining between them. The CDR3 has 15 amino acids. Germline CDR1 SGHDT, CDR2 YYEEEE. CDR3 coding DNA: TGTGCCAGCAGCCAAACAGGCGAGAGGTCCTACGAGCAGTACTTC. Its translation is CASSQTGERSYEQYF.

The chain is built from TRBV20-1 and TRBJ1-1; the D gene is possibly TRBD1 (5 bases). CDR3 length: 16 amino acids. CDR1 is DFQATT and CDR2 is SNEGSKA in the germline V gene (reference sequence). V was cut by 0 bases and J by 3 bases, with 17 bases left in between. CDR3 nucleotides: TGCAGTGCTAGAGATCCTGCTGGGCAGGGAGACACTGAAGCTTTCTTT. Protein sequence: CSARDPAGQGDTEAFF.

CDR3 in amino acids: CSARDRGQGAYEQYF. Here the CDR3 DNA reads TGCAGTGCTAGAGATCGGGGACAGGGGGCCTACGAGCAGTACTTC. The rearrangement uses TRBV20-1 and TRBJ2-5; 11 bases map to TRBD1. The J call may be mistaken, given a closer DNA end match to TRBJ2-7. This CDR3 spans 15 amino acids. Looked up from germline, CDR1 is DFQATT and CDR2 is SNEGSKA (reference sequence).

Ten or more counts support this clonotype. The CDR3 reads CASSEEQGAVYGYTF. CDR3 sequence (DNA): TGTGCCAGCAGTGAGGAACAGGGGGCCGTCTATGGCTACACCTTC. This chain connects TRBV2 to TRBJ1-2; 9 positions match TRBD1. The V gene end was trimmed by 3 bases and the J gene end by 4 bases; junction bases not matched to a gene: 6. The length of the CDR3 is 15 residues. Germline V gene data show CDR1 as SNHLY and CDR2 as FYNNEI.

In DNA form, the CDR3 reads TGTGCCATCAGTGACCCGGACAGGGGGGAAAATGAGCAGTACTTC. This translates into CAISDPDRGENEQYF. V gene TRBV10-3 combines with J gene TRBJ2-7, with 10 nucleotides matching TRBD1. Trimming removed 3 bases from V and 7 bases from J; junction bases left unmatched: 9. CDR1 and CDR2 (germline): ENHRY, SYGVKD. This CDR3 contains 15 residues.

V usage is TRBV20-1 and J usage is TRBJ2-1; D ambiguous. This CDR3 is 11 amino acids long. V gave up 5 bases and J gave up 4 bases, with 6 bases separating them. Germline V gene data show CDR1 as DFQATT and CDR2 as SNEGSKA (reference sequence). This CDR3 is CSAGRYNEQFF. For the CDR3, the DNA is TGCAGTGCTGGACGGTACAATGAGCAGTTCTTC.

The table lists this clonotype with a few counts. The V call is TRBV5-1, the J call TRBJ2-1; D could derive from TRBD1 or TRBD2 (5 bases each). V was shortened by 0 bases and J by 6 bases, with 13 bases between the two germline ends. Germline lookup yields CDR1 SGHRS and CDR2 YFSETQ. CDR3 length equals 15 residues. The CDR3 sequence is CASSLEGRGVNEQFF. The CDR3 bases are TGCGCCAGCAGCTTGGAGGGACGGGGAGTCAATGAGCAGTTCTTC.

This clonotype was seen at least ten times. The chain employs TRBV7-9 and TRBJ2-3; D not resolved. CDR3 length equals 14 residues. Germline V gives CDR1 SEHNR, CDR2 FQNEAQ (reference sequence). V lost 2 bases, J lost 2 bases, and 8 bases lay in between. The CDR3 DNA sequence: TGTGCCAGCAGCTTACCTATGCACACAGATACGCAGTATTTT. This gives the protein CASSLPMHTDTQYF. The full variable domain, with the rest looked up from reference TRBV7-9 and TRBJ2-3, is DTGVSQNPRHKITKRGQNVTFRCDPISEHNRLYWYRQTLGQGPEFLTYFQNEAQLEKSRLLSDRFSAERPKGSFSTLEIQRTEQGDSAMYLCASSLPMHTDTQYFGPGTRLTVL.

This rearrangement joins TRBV7-2 to TRBJ2-7, with unresolved D. The germline gives CDR1 SGHTA, CDR2 FQGNSA. The CDR3 extends over 13 amino acids. V lost 5 bases, J lost 1 base, and 9 bases lay in between. Here the CDR3 DNA reads TGTGCCAGCAGCGAGACGGCATCCTACGAGCAGTACTTC. As protein: CASSETASYEQYF. The full variable domain, its missing parts supplied by reference TRBV7-2 and TRBJ2-7, is GAGVSQSPSNKVTEKGKDVELRCDPISGHTALYWYRQSLGQGLEFLIYFQGNSAPDKSGLPSDRFSAERTGGSVSTLTIQRTQQEDSAVYLCASSETASYEQYFGPGTRLTVT.

V gene TRBV20-1 combines with J gene TRBJ2-4, with TRBD2 matching 11 bases. With the DNA end fitting TRBJ2-7 better, the J assignment may be wrong. This CDR3 is 13 amino acids long. Germline lookup yields CDR1 DFQATT and CDR2 SNEGSKA (reference sequence). The chain's CDR3 is CSVSGRALYEQYF. For the CDR3, the DNA is TGCAGTGTTAGCGGGAGGGCCCTCTACGAGCAGTACTTC.

V is TRBV13 and J is TRBJ1-2; D gene uncertain. CDR1 and CDR2 (germline): PRHDT, FYEKMQ (reference sequence). Trimming left V 2 bases short and J 4 bases short, with 14 bases between. This CDR3 spans 15 amino acids. The CDR3 is CASSLNQVRSYGYTF. For the CDR3, the DNA is TGTGCCAGCAGCTTAAACCAGGTCCGATCCTATGGCTACACCTTC.

The sample holds many counts of this clonotype. The gene calls are TRBV5-1 and TRBJ2-7; 11 positions agree with TRBD1. There are 14 residues in the CDR3. Germline values: CDR1 SGHRS, CDR2 YFSETQ. With 7 bases clipped from V and 3 bases from J, the junction kept 6 bases outside the gene matches. Written as DNA, the CDR3 is TGCGCCAGCGCAACCGGGACAGGGGGCTACGAGCAGTACTTC. This encodes CASATGTGGYEQYF.

This chain links TRBV18 with TRBJ2-7, with D perhaps TRBD1 (6 bases). Germline V gene data show CDR1 as KGHSH and CDR2 as LQKENI. This CDR3 contains 17 residues. The V gene lost 3 bases and the J gene lost 3 bases, with 21 bases spanning the gap. The CDR3 coding sequence is TGTGCCAGCTCACCTAGTAGGGTCTGGGGGCCAAACTACGAGCAGTACTTC. Its translation: CASSPSRVWGPNYEQYF.

The V and J genes are TRBV3-1 and TRBJ2-5; possibly TRBD1 or TRBD2 for D (6 bases each). CDR1 and CDR2 from the germline V gene are LGHDT and YNNKEL (reference sequence). CDR3 length: 15 residues. V was trimmed by 4 bases and J by 3 bases, leaving 15 bases between them. The CDR3 region has the DNA TGTGCCAGCAGCCCTTCGGAGGGGGGCAAAGAGACCCAGTACTTC. It yields the protein CASSPSEGGKETQYF.

This CDR3 is CASSFTGDEQPQHF. CDR3 nucleotides: TGCGCCAGCAGCTTCACAGGGGATGAGCAGCCCCAGCATTTT. The genes are TRBV5-1 and TRBJ1-5; 7 bases align to TRBD1. The CDR3 runs 14 residues. CDR1 and CDR2 from the germline V gene are SGHRS and YFSETQ. V trimming: 2 bases; J trimming: 7 bases; junction bases outside the gene matches: 6.

A word on this clonotype: A clone one base away is much larger, so this may be a read error. This chain connects TRBV10-3 to TRBJ2-1; D not resolved. The CDR3 is 17 residues long. Germline CDR1 reads ENHRY; CDR2 reads SYGVKD. The CDR3: CAISEFRASSSYNERFF. The CDR3 coding sequence is TGTGCCATCAGTGAGTTCCGTGCGAGTAGCTCCTACAATGAGCGGTTCTTC.

This clonotype was seen only a few times. The chain is built from TRBV10-2 and TRBJ2-7; 7 bases match TRBD2. The CDR3 covers 14 residues. The germline CDR1 and CDR2 sequences are WSHSY and SAAADI. The J segment lost 0 bases and the V segment lost 6 bases, leaving 5 bases of the junction unmatched. The DNA for the CDR3 is TGCGCCAGCAGATGGAAGCGGGGCTCCTACGAGCAGTACTTC. Its protein is CASRWKRGSYEQYF.

This clonotype appeared many times. This chain links TRBV20-1 with TRBJ2-1; TRBD2 matches at 10 bases. This CDR3 spans 16 amino acids. The V gene's germline CDR1 is DFQATT and CDR2 SNEGSKA (reference sequence). The trim removed 2 bases at V and 6 bases at J, leaving 10 bases unmatched. The CDR3 region has the DNA TGCAGTGCTAGACGCGTCGGACTAGCGGTTGCCAATGAGCAGTTCTTC. It yields the protein CSARRVGLAVANEQFF.

This clonotype was counted a few times. The genes are TRBV9 and TRBJ2-1; no clear D gene. The J call may be wrong; the DNA end is better matched by TRBJ2-7. CDR3 length: 17 amino acids. CDR1 and CDR2 (germline): SGDLS, YYNGEE. The CDR3 sequence is CASSVAVDQRNYNEQYF. CDR3 DNA: TGTGCCAGCAGCGTAGCTGTAGACCAAAGGAACTACAATGAGCAGTACTTC.